This TCR beta chain is from a study of cytomegalovirus exposure and HLA in healthy donors. Study-level information: HLA-typed donors contributed about 85 million unique TCRs, which were held in an early data release.

The study's findings and limits: Previous analysis showed most TCR beta V segments were productive about 87% or about 30% of the time. The authors later found most CMV-associated TCR beta chains appeared HLA-restricted.

13 Jbeta primers and 60 Vbeta primers were used for the PCR. The assay was immunoSEQ multiplex PCR, and TCRdb's table has in-frame clones only and misses some. The sample records 150,000 or so clones, just under 75% being singletons. The V and J ends lost 4 bases and 0 bases, in that order; junction bases with no gene match: 10. The CDR3 sequence is 19 residues long. CDR1 is LNHDA and CDR2 is SQIVND in the germline V gene (reference sequence). Note on this clone: Its antigen is unidentified.

The sample consisted of PBMCs. This TCR came from a woman aged 18-29 years in good health and CMV-seronegative. The rearrangement joins TRBV19 to TRBJ2-7; TRBD2 matches at 15 bases. CDR3 region: CASSRSPGLAGGASYEQYF. The CDR3 DNA follows: TGTGCCAGTAGTAGGTCGCCGGGACTAGCGGGGGGCGCCTCCTACGAGCAGTACTTC.